Listed below are T cell receptor beta chains from one sample, sequenced in a study of T cell responses to AZD1222 COVID-19 vaccine. Repertoires were generated with immunoSEQ multiplex PCR, while TCRdb's copy carries only in-frame clones and drops some. The data show about 86,000 clones, about 72% seen once. The input for sequencing was peripheral blood, taken on day 0 of AZD1222 vaccination. These receptors came from an adult in good health. The CDR3 runs from the conserved cysteine through the conserved F or W. Each record gives: V gene, clone size, D gene, J gene, CDR3 protein, CDR3 DNA. The D gene is left open where the match is weak. Clone size, where shown, is once, few, many, or a class for clones that have expanded.

v_call: TRBV28
clone_size: NA
d_call: NA
j_call: TRBJ1-1
cdr3_aa: CASSLQVRLQAFF
cdr3_nt: TGTGCCAGCAGTTTGCAGGTGCGGTTACAAGCTTTCTTT

v_call: TRBV5-4
clone_size: NA
d_call: NA
j_call: TRBJ1-1
cdr3_aa: CASSWTENTEAFF
cdr3_nt: TGTGCCAGCAGCTGGACAGAGAACACTGAAGCTTTCTTT

v_call: TRBV19
clone_size: NA
d_call: NA
j_call: TRBJ2-3
cdr3_aa: CASSNRVRLWDGDSTQYF
cdr3_nt: TGTGCCAGTTCAAATCGGGTTCGTTTATGGGACGGCGACTCTACGCAGTATTTT

v_call: TRBV7-7
clone_size: NA
d_call: NA
j_call: TRBJ2-3
cdr3_aa: CASFSGVARTDTQYF
cdr3_nt: TGTGCCAGCTTCTCGGGAGTGGCCCGCACAGATACGCAGTATTTT

v_call: TRBV27
clone_size: NA
d_call: TRBD2
j_call: TRBJ2-2
cdr3_aa: CASRLAGGGNTGELFF
cdr3_nt: TGTGCCAGCCGACTAGCGGGAGGGGGAAACACCGGGGAGCTGTTTTTT

v_call: TRBV3-1/TRBV3-2
clone_size: NA
d_call: NA
j_call: TRBJ2-1
cdr3_aa: CASQQGVGEQFF
cdr3_nt: TGTGCCAGCCAACAGGGAGTGGGTGAGCAGTTCTTC

v_call: TRBV5-4
clone_size: once
d_call: NA
j_call: TRBJ2-7
cdr3_aa: CASSFAGEQYF
cdr3_nt: TGTGCCAGCAGCTTCGCGGGGGAGCAGTACTTC

v_call: TRBV30
clone_size: NA
d_call: TRBD1
j_call: TRBJ2-5
cdr3_aa: CAWSTGTGSETQYF
cdr3_nt: TGTGCCTGGAGTACCGGGACAGGCTCGGAGACCCAGTACTTC

v_call: TRBV7-9
clone_size: few
d_call: NA
j_call: TRBJ2-3
cdr3_aa: CASSLLGTDTQYF
cdr3_nt: TGTGCCAGCAGCTTACTCGGCACAGATACGCAGTATTTT

v_call: TRBV18
clone_size: NA
d_call: NA
j_call: TRBJ1-2
cdr3_aa: CASSPVVQDVYGYTF
cdr3_nt: TGTGCCAGCTCACCCGTTGTACAGGATGTTTATGGCTACACCTTC

v_call: TRBV5-1
clone_size: NA
d_call: NA
j_call: TRBJ1-6
cdr3_aa: CASSLGQGGSPLHF
cdr3_nt: TGCGCCAGCAGCTTGGGCCAGGGCGGTTCACCCCTCCACTTT

v_call: TRBV5-6
clone_size: NA
d_call: NA
j_call: TRBJ2-5
cdr3_aa: CASSQGLGQIGETQYF
cdr3_nt: TGTGCCAGCAGCCAGGGACTGGGACAGATCGGGGAGACCCAGTACTTC

v_call: TRBV18
clone_size: few
d_call: NA
j_call: TRBJ2-7
cdr3_aa: CASSPASSYEQYF
cdr3_nt: TGTGCCAGCTCCCCAGCCTCCTCCTACGAGCAGTACTTC

v_call: TRBV7-9
clone_size: NA
d_call: TRBD2
j_call: TRBJ2-1
cdr3_aa: CASSLVAGDLEQFF
cdr3_nt: TGTGCCAGCAGCTTAGTGGCGGGAGACCTTGAGCAGTTCTTC

v_call: TRBV11-3
clone_size: NA
d_call: TRBD2
j_call: TRBJ2-7
cdr3_aa: CASSSGGGRGFHEQYF
cdr3_nt: TGTGCCAGCAGCTCCGGCGGCGGGAGAGGCTTCCACGAGCAGTACTTC

v_call: TRBV6-5
clone_size: NA
d_call: NA
j_call: TRBJ2-2
cdr3_aa: CASRDRAAGELFF
cdr3_nt: TGTGCCAGCCGGGACCGGGCGGCCGGGGAGCTGTTTTTT

v_call: TRBV7-2
clone_size: few
d_call: TRBD1
j_call: TRBJ1-3
cdr3_aa: CASSRTGGSSGNTIYF
cdr3_nt: TGTGCCAGCAGCAGAACAGGGGGGAGCTCTGGAAACACCATATATTTT

v_call: TRBV9
clone_size: NA
d_call: NA
j_call: TRBJ1-6
cdr3_aa: CASSVASSAVAPLHF
cdr3_nt: TGTGCCAGCAGCGTAGCATCCAGTGCGGTGGCACCCCTCCACTTT

v_call: TRBV30
clone_size: NA
d_call: TRBD1
j_call: TRBJ1-4
cdr3_aa: CAWSLTGSGYEKLFF
cdr3_nt: TGTGCCTGGAGCCTGACAGGGTCGGGGTATGAAAAACTGTTTTTT

v_call: TRBV4-1
clone_size: NA
d_call: NA
j_call: TRBJ1-2
cdr3_aa: CASSQEWDGYTF
cdr3_nt: TGCGCCAGCAGCCAAGAATGGGATGGCTACACCTTC

v_call: TRBV28
clone_size: NA
d_call: NA
j_call: TRBJ1-1
cdr3_aa: CASSVLNTEAFF
cdr3_nt: TGTGCCAGCTCCGTCTTGAACACTGAAGCTTTCTTT

v_call: TRBV19
clone_size: NA
d_call: NA
j_call: TRBJ1-5
cdr3_aa: CASSPRQGNQPQHF
cdr3_nt: TGTGCCAGTAGTCCCCGACAGGGCAATCAGCCCCAGCATTTT

v_call: TRBV12-3/TRBV12-4
clone_size: NA
d_call: NA
j_call: TRBJ1-5
cdr3_aa: CASSRVRNQPQHF
cdr3_nt: TGTGCCAGCAGTAGAGTCCGAAATCAGCCCCAGCATTTT

v_call: TRBV11-2
clone_size: once
d_call: NA
j_call: TRBJ1-4
cdr3_aa: CASSPSRNEKLFF
cdr3_nt: TGTGCCAGCAGCCCCTCGAGGAATGAAAAACTGTTTTTT

v_call: TRBV19
clone_size: NA
d_call: TRBD1
j_call: TRBJ1-4
cdr3_aa: CAIRDRRNEKLFF
cdr3_nt: TGTGCCATTAGGGACAGGCGTAATGAAAAACTGTTTTTT

v_call: TRBV4-2
clone_size: NA
d_call: TRBD2
j_call: TRBJ2-2
cdr3_aa: CASSQDLRLAGDLNTGELFF
cdr3_nt: TGTGCCAGCAGCCAAGATCTTAGACTAGCGGGAGACCTGAATACCGGGGAGCTGTTTTTT

v_call: TRBV4-1
clone_size: NA
d_call: NA
j_call: TRBJ2-1
cdr3_aa: CASSHGGTFYEQFF
cdr3_nt: TGCGCCAGCAGCCATGGCGGGACCTTTTATGAGCAGTTCTTC

v_call: TRBV19
clone_size: NA
d_call: NA
j_call: TRBJ1-5
cdr3_aa: CASSIGQSSYQPQHF
cdr3_nt: TGTGCCAGTAGTATAGGACAGTCCTCTTATCAGCCCCAGCATTTT

v_call: TRBV27
clone_size: few
d_call: NA
j_call: TRBJ1-1
cdr3_aa: CASSQRWNTEAFF
cdr3_nt: TGTGCCAGCAGTCAAAGATGGAACACTGAAGCTTTCTTT

v_call: TRBV28
clone_size: NA
d_call: NA
j_call: TRBJ1-3
cdr3_aa: CASSLGGRRNTIYF
cdr3_nt: TGTGCCAGCAGTTTAGGGGGACGACGAAACACCATATATTTT

v_call: TRBV10-1
clone_size: NA
d_call: TRBD2
j_call: TRBJ2-3
cdr3_aa: CASSRTSGTDTQYF
cdr3_nt: TGCGCCAGCAGCCGGACTAGCGGAACAGATACGCAGTATTTT

v_call: TRBV7-2
clone_size: NA
d_call: NA
j_call: TRBJ2-7
cdr3_aa: CASSPQDSYEQYF
cdr3_nt: TGTGCCAGCAGCCCACAGGATTCCTACGAGCAGTACTTC

v_call: TRBV29-1
clone_size: NA
d_call: NA
j_call: TRBJ2-3
cdr3_aa: CSVTGGDTQYF
cdr3_nt: TGCAGCGTTACCGGAGGAGATACGCAGTATTTT

v_call: TRBV11-3
clone_size: NA
d_call: TRBD1
j_call: TRBJ2-7
cdr3_aa: CASSEGQGGYEQYF
cdr3_nt: TGTGCCAGCAGCGAGGGACAGGGGGGCTACGAGCAGTACTTC

v_call: TRBV15
clone_size: NA
d_call: NA
j_call: TRBJ1-2
cdr3_aa: CATSRGVGERYGYTF
cdr3_nt: TGTGCCACCAGCAGGGGTGTGGGGGAAAGATATGGCTACACCTTC

v_call: TRBV11-2
clone_size: NA
d_call: NA
j_call: TRBJ1-1
cdr3_aa: CASSLRSGNTEAFF
cdr3_nt: TGTGCCAGCAGCTTACGATCAGGGAACACTGAAGCTTTCTTT

v_call: TRBV10-1
clone_size: NA
d_call: TRBD2
j_call: TRBJ2-3
cdr3_aa: CASSGTSGTDTQYF
cdr3_nt: TGCGCCAGCAGCGGGACTAGCGGCACAGATACGCAGTATTTT

v_call: TRBV11-2
clone_size: NA
d_call: NA
j_call: TRBJ2-7
cdr3_aa: CASSLGEQYF
cdr3_nt: TGTGCCAGCAGCTTAGGCGAGCAGTACTTC

v_call: TRBV5-1
clone_size: NA
d_call: TRBD2
j_call: TRBJ2-5
cdr3_aa: CASSPTLAGDETQYF
cdr3_nt: TGCGCCAGCAGCCCAACCCTAGCGGGAGATGAGACCCAGTACTTC

v_call: TRBV7-2
clone_size: NA
d_call: NA
j_call: TRBJ2-5
cdr3_aa: CASSYTRGSETQYF
cdr3_nt: TGTGCCAGCAGCTATACCCGGGGGTCGGAGACCCAGTACTTC

v_call: TRBV9
clone_size: NA
d_call: TRBD1
j_call: TRBJ2-1
cdr3_aa: CASSVGQGAYNEQFF
cdr3_nt: TGTGCCAGCAGCGTAGGTCAGGGGGCTTACAATGAGCAGTTCTTC

v_call: TRBV5-1
clone_size: medium-sized
d_call: TRBD1
j_call: TRBJ1-3
cdr3_aa: CASSQSDRGNTIYF
cdr3_nt: TGCGCCAGCAGCCAATCGGACAGGGGGAACACCATATATTTT

v_call: TRBV4-2
clone_size: NA
d_call: TRBD1
j_call: TRBJ2-2
cdr3_aa: CASSQDLGGSGELFF
cdr3_nt: TGTGCCAGCAGCCAAGATTTAGGGGGCAGCGGGGAGCTGTTTTTT

v_call: TRBV25-1
clone_size: NA
d_call: TRBD1
j_call: TRBJ2-7
cdr3_aa: CASSDSGTANYEQYF
cdr3_nt: TGTGCCAGCAGTGATTCCGGGACAGCGAACTACGAGCAGTACTTC

v_call: TRBV12-3/TRBV12-4
clone_size: NA
d_call: NA
j_call: TRBJ2-2
cdr3_aa: CASTWDTGELFF
cdr3_nt: TGTGCCAGCACTTGGGACACCGGGGAGCTGTTTTTT

v_call: TRBV5-4
clone_size: NA
d_call: TRBD1
j_call: TRBJ2-1
cdr3_aa: CASSLGQGVSYNEQFF
cdr3_nt: TGTGCCAGCAGCTTGGGACAGGGAGTCTCCTACAATGAGCAGTTCTTC

v_call: TRBV27
clone_size: NA
d_call: NA
j_call: TRBJ2-7
cdr3_aa: CASSLERGFHEQYF
cdr3_nt: TGTGCCAGCAGTTTAGAAAGGGGGTTCCACGAGCAGTACTTC

v_call: TRBV5-1
clone_size: NA
d_call: NA
j_call: TRBJ2-2
cdr3_aa: CASSLQQNTGELFF
cdr3_nt: TGCGCCAGCAGCTTGCAACAGAACACCGGGGAGCTGTTTTTT

v_call: TRBV9
clone_size: once
d_call: NA
j_call: TRBJ2-2
cdr3_aa: CASSVGSGDTGELFF
cdr3_nt: TGTGCCAGCAGCGTAGGAAGTGGGGACACCGGGGAGCTGTTTTTT

v_call: TRBV19
clone_size: NA
d_call: NA
j_call: TRBJ1-3
cdr3_aa: CASSINQGRKENTIYF
cdr3_nt: TGTGCCAGTAGTATAAATCAGGGGCGGAAAGAAAACACCATATATTTT

v_call: TRBV18
clone_size: NA
d_call: TRBD1
j_call: TRBJ2-2
cdr3_aa: CASSGTVNTGELFF
cdr3_nt: TGTGCCAGCTCGGGGACAGTTAACACCGGGGAGCTGTTTTTT

v_call: TRBV7-9
clone_size: NA
d_call: TRBD2
j_call: TRBJ2-1
cdr3_aa: CASSFPGLAGVNEQFF
cdr3_nt: TGTGCCAGCAGCTTTCCGGGACTAGCGGGAGTCAATGAGCAGTTCTTC

v_call: TRBV28
clone_size: few
d_call: NA
j_call: TRBJ2-1
cdr3_aa: CASSLGVNEQFF
cdr3_nt: TGTGCCAGCAGTTTAGGAGTGAATGAGCAGTTCTTC

v_call: TRBV7-9
clone_size: once
d_call: NA
j_call: TRBJ2-5
cdr3_aa: CASSWRTGGVETQYF
cdr3_nt: TGTGCCAGCAGCTGGAGAACAGGCGGGGTCGAGACCCAGTACTTC

v_call: TRBV18
clone_size: once
d_call: TRBD1
j_call: TRBJ2-5
cdr3_aa: CASSLISPGGTQETQYF
cdr3_nt: TGTGCCAGCTCACTAATCTCTCCAGGGGGAACCCAAGAGACCCAGTACTTC

v_call: TRBV5-4
clone_size: NA
d_call: TRBD2
j_call: TRBJ2-1
cdr3_aa: CASSLVGLGDNEQFF
cdr3_nt: TGTGCCAGCAGCTTGGTAGGACTAGGGGACAATGAGCAGTTCTTC

v_call: TRBV19
clone_size: NA
d_call: TRBD2
j_call: TRBJ2-5
cdr3_aa: CASSLGLAKDQETQYF
cdr3_nt: TGTGCCAGTAGTTTGGGACTAGCGAAGGACCAAGAGACCCAGTACTTC